This T cell receptor (beta chain) was recorded in a study of cytomegalovirus exposure and HLA in healthy donors. This clone has a single count. Germline CDR1 SGDLS, CDR2 YYNGEE. With 3 bases removed from V and 9 bases from J, the gap between germline ends came to 13 bases. The length of the CDR3 is 13 residues. A multiplex PCR was run with 60 Vbeta primers and 13 Jbeta primers. Profiled with immunoSEQ multiplex PCR; TCRdb holds only in-frame clones, not every one. This sample carries about 94,000 clones, 50% to 75% of them seen once, and the ten largest clones take 3% to 4%. Sequences were obtained from PBMCs. The clonotype originates from a man younger than 45 in good health and CMV-seronegative. This chain uses TRBV9 with TRBJ2-1; TRBD1 might be the D (5 bases). CDR3 nucleotide sequence: TGTGCCAGCAGCGCGATTAGTAGGGGTGAGCAGTTCTTC. Its protein is CASSAISRGEQFF.